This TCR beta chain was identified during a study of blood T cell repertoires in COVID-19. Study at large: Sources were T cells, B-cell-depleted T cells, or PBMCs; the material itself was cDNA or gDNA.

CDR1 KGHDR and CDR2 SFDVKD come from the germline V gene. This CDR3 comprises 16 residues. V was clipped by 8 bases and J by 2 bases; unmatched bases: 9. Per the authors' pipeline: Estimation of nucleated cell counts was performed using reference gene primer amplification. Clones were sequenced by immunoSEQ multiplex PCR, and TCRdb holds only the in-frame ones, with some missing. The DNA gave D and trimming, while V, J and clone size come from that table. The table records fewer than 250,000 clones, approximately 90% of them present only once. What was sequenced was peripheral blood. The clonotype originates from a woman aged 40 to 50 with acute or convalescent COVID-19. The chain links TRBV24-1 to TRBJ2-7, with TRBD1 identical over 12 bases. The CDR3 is CATNLSGQGAAYEQYV. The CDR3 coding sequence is TGTGCCACCAATCTCTCGGGACAGGGGGCAGCCTACGAGCAGTACGTC.